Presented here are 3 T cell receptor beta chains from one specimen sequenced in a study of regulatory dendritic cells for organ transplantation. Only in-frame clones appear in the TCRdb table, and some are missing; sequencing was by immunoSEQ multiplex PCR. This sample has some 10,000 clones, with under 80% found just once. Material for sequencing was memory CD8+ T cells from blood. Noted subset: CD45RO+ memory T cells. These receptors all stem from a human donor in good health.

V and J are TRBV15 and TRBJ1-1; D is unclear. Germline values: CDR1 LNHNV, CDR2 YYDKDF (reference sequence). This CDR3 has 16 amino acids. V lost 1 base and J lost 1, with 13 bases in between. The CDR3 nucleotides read TGTGCCACCAGCAGAGGTTCGGAACACCAGAACACTGAAGCTTTCTTT. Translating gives CATSRGSEHQNTEAFF.

CDR3 in DNA: TGTGCCAGTTTACCACAGGGGGCATCCTACGAGCAGTACTTC. Its protein is CASLPQGASYEQYF. V gene TRBV6-6 combines with J gene TRBJ2-7; 9 bases are shared with TRBD1. V dropped 9 bases and J dropped 1; count of bases not matched to a gene: 7. The germline V gene has CDR1 MNHNY and CDR2 SVGAGI (reference sequence). CDR3 size: 14 residues.

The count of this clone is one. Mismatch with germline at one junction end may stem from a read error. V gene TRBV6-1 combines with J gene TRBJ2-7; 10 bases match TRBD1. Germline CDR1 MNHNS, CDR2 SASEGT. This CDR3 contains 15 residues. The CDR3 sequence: CASSEGTGEPYEQYF. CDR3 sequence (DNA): TGTGCCAGCAGCGAAGGGACAGGGGAGCCCTACGAGCAGTACTTC.